The rows below give T cell receptor beta chains drawn from one sample of a study of beta chain features in type 1 diabetes. Some clones are missing from TCRdb's copy, which holds only in-frame ones; the method was immunoSEQ multiplex PCR. The sample lists about 360,000 clones; over 9.5% were seen once. Material: naive CD4+ T cells from blood. All receptors come from a man in his late teens or twenties in good health. Both conserved end residues are part of each CDR3. D genes are given only for firm matches. Rows may omit the clone size; those that give it use once, few, many or a size class.

V gene	J gene	clone size	D gene	CDR3 length	CDR3 protein	CDR3 DNA
TRBV30	TRBJ1-4	NA	TRBD1	14	CAWSPTGGNEKLFF	TGTGCCTGGAGTCCGACAGGGGGGAATGAAAAACTGTTTTTT
TRBV28	TRBJ1-5	NA	NA	14	CASSLVSGDQPQHF	TGTGCCAGCAGTCTCGTGTCGGGGGATCAGCCCCAGCATTTT
TRBV4-3	TRBJ1-5	NA	TRBD1	15	CASSHRTGANQPQHF	TGCGCCAGCAGCCACCGGACAGGCGCCAATCAGCCCCAGCATTTT
TRBV10-3	TRBJ1-1	NA	NA	13	CAISEQGRTEAFF	TGTGCCATCAGTGAACAGGGTAGGACTGAAGCTTTCTTT
TRBV28	TRBJ2-7	NA	TRBD2	15	CASSFQREFYHEQYF	TGTGCCAGCAGTTTCCAGCGGGAGTTCTACCACGAGCAGTACTTC
TRBV14	TRBJ1-6	NA	TRBD1	14	CASSQGQGNSPLHF	TGTGCCAGCAGCCAAGGACAGGGTAATTCACCCCTCCACTTT
TRBV30	TRBJ1-1	NA	NA	11	CASKGFSEAFF	TGTGCCTCGAAGGGGTTCTCTGAAGCTTTCTTT
TRBV25-1	TRBJ2-7	few	TRBD2	16	CASSEYSGGSSYEQYF	TGTGCCAGCAGTGAATACTCGGGAGGGTCCTCCTACGAGCAGTACTTC
TRBV5-4	TRBJ1-6	few	TRBD1	16	CASSQPDRVGNSPLHF	TGTGCCAGCAGCCAGCCCGACAGGGTCGGAAATTCACCCCTCCACTTT
TRBV28	TRBJ1-2	once	TRBD1	14	CASSAGTANYGYTF	TGTGCCAGCAGCGCCGGGACAGCTAACTATGGCTACACCTTC
TRBV5-1	TRBJ2-2	few	TRBD1	16	CASSSPGTENTGELFF	TGCGCCAGCAGCTCACCCGGGACAGAGAACACCGGGGAGCTGTTTTTT
TRBV30	TRBJ1-5	NA	NA	13	CAWSVWQNQPQHF	TGTGCCTGGAGTGTATGGCAGAATCAGCCCCAGCATTTT
TRBV7-3	TRBJ1-2	few	TRBD1	16	CASSTAGTGGASGYTF	TGTGCCAGCAGCACAGCCGGGACAGGGGGCGCGAGTGGCTACACCTTC
TRBV6-6	TRBJ2-7	NA	NA	13	CASSYRDFYEQYF	TGTGCCAGCAGTTACCGAGACTTCTACGAGCAGTACTTC
TRBV27	TRBJ1-2	NA	NA	13	CASGVFFNYGYTF	TGTGCCAGCGGAGTTTTCTTTAACTATGGCTACACCTTC
TRBV29-1	TRBJ2-7	few	TRBD1	13	CSVKGQGGYEQYF	TGCAGCGTAAAGGGACAGGGCGGGTATGAGCAGTACTTC
TRBV25-1	TRBJ2-6	few	TRBD1	17	CASSETGADPGANVLTF	TGTGCCAGCAGTGAAACAGGGGCTGATCCTGGGGCCAACGTCCTGACTTTC
TRBV6-1	TRBJ2-7	few	TRBD1	14	CASSFLDRGGEQYF	TGTGCCAGCAGTTTCCTCGACAGGGGAGGAGAGCAGTACTTC
TRBV5-4	TRBJ1-2	NA	NA	13	CASSQEQAYGYTF	TGCGCCAGCAGCCAAGAGCAGGCCTATGGCTACACCTTC
TRBV30	TRBJ2-2	few	NA	12	CACIRGAGELFF	TGTGCCTGTATCAGGGGAGCCGGGGAGCTGTTTTTT
TRBV6-5	TRBJ2-5	few	NA	13	CASRSGPGKTQYF	TGTGCCAGCAGGTCCGGGCCAGGGAAGACCCAGTACTTC
TRBV7-2	TRBJ2-7	NA	NA	12	CASSSISYEQYF	TGTGCCAGCAGCTCCATCTCCTACGAGCAGTACTTC
TRBV11-3	TRBJ1-1	NA	TRBD1	14	CASSEGTGGGEAFF	TGTGCCAGCAGCGAGGGGACAGGCGGGGGTGAAGCTTTCTTT
TRBV19	TRBJ1-5	NA	NA	16	CASSMAGSTRNQPQHF	TGTGCCAGTAGTATGGCCGGATCCACCAGGAATCAGCCCCAGCATTTT